The sequence of this T cell receptor (beta chain) was determined in a study of cytomegalovirus exposure and HLA in healthy donors (TCRdb year 2017). With regard to the full study: According to an earlier analysis of around 600 of the donors, 150 million to 200 million T cells yielded 117 million unique TCR beta sequences and 276 Gb of sequence data. Every repertoire in the discovery cohort had been generated on one and the same sequencing platform. Along with the approximately 650-subject first cohort, a separate validation cohort of about 110 different subjects was used. Typing coverage differed by locus: A, B, C, DRB1 and DQB1 were typed in roughly 620-630 donors, DQA1 in about 510, DPA1 in 600 to 610, and DPB1 in 450 to 480. The later analysis used no new phenotypic data to find candidate immune exposures, relying instead on TCR beta sequences and their occurrence across donors. An earlier analysis of approximately 500 of the donors applied high-throughput TCR beta sequencing to assess whether each TCR beta V gene segment acted as functional or pseudogenic. The aim of the study was to test whether cataloging public T cell receptors could identify signatures of past pathogen exposure. To predict cytomegalovirus infection status, the study brought together high-throughput TCR immunosequencing, statistical association of individual TCRs with disease status, and machine learning. Roughly 310 gigabases of sequencing data and 80 million or so unique TCR sequences were included in an early release covering about 600 HLA-typed donors. Roughly 5 DR-DQ haplotypes were treated as single units for association and clustering because of strong linkage in the cohort. Of the 398 genotyped donors, 65% to 90% were placed in the genetic ancestry cluster associated with self-reported Caucasian donors. Across roughly 420 genotyped donors of the cohort, an average of about 250,000 unique TCR beta nucleotide sequences per donor were sequenced, and about a sixth of those sequences were non-productive. A later genetic analysis used genome-wide SNP genotypes for 398 of the 666 donors, treating that subset as a discovery cohort. A later analysis re-analyzed previously published TCR beta repertoires from roughly 600 donors and added high-resolution HLA genotyping to study TCR occurrence patterns. HLA typing covered class I and class II loci at four-digit resolution. Donor age, sex, ethnicity and CMV serostatus were compiled together with the repertoire data. The study profiled the T cell repertoires of 500 to 800 subjects by immunosequencing and related them to cytomegalovirus serostatus. General study outcomes and caveats: Sequencing depth was assumed to be roughly uniform across donors in the presence/absence analyses, though that assumption may not hold. This cohort had only TCR beta chains sequenced, and the lack of alpha or paired-chain data limited which features could be detected. A later analysis associated approximately 17,000 TCR beta sequences with specific HLA alleles at a false discovery rate of 0.05. A cluster of highly shared sequence variants was judged likely to be a technical artifact of the sequencing pipeline. In a later analysis, TCR association rates were found to vary across HLA loci, with the most associated TCRs seen for DRB1 alleles and the fewest for HLA-C alleles. A total of roughly 160 TCR beta chains were listed by the study as associated with cytomegalovirus. When HLA alleles, especially DR and DQ, strongly co-occurred, attributing TCR associations to individual alleles was difficult. Cytomegalovirus status was reported to be diagnosed by the classifier with high specificity and sensitivity in both the original and validation cohorts. Compared with the roughly 700-donor mean, donors in an Asian-associated ancestry cluster had fewer N-insertions in productive TCRs, according to a later genetic analysis. In vitro tests confirmed that a few of the cytomegalovirus-associated TCR beta chains recognize cytomegalovirus antigens. According to the authors, the approach could potentially be generalized to other disease states and immunological phenotypes. In a later analysis, HLA-associated TCR beta chains were found to be more clonally expanded and to have lower generation probabilities than equally common non-associated chains. Over 15 rarely observed V segments, including chromosome 9 orphons, were excluded from the earlier analysis of several hundred of the donors because counts were too low. In an earlier analysis of around 600 of the donors, most TCR beta V segments appeared in productive rearrangements about 90% or about 30% of the time, broadly matching IMGT annotations. Because HLA typing was missing for some donors at each locus, association tests included only the typed subset. For the cohort, immune exposure information was limited to CMV serostatus. An association between a missense DCLRE1C variant and V-gene and J-gene trimming of TCR beta chains was found in a later genetic analysis and replicated in an independent cohort. Linkage disequilibrium might explain the correlated functional status among segregating V segments, but an unknown experimental factor could not be excluded. In a later analysis, most CMV-associated TCR beta chains were found to appear HLA-restricted, with HLA associations seemingly driven largely by CMV exposure. A later analysis reported that several top co-occurrence clusters appeared linked to parvovirus B19, influenza, CMV and Epstein-Barr virus. Most TCR sequences were observed very rarely across donors, whereas some public TCRs were present in many individuals. A further reported finding was that TCR beta sequences accurately predicted the HLA-A and HLA-B alleles for most subjects in the first cohort.

A single count supports this clone. Its binding antigen is unknown. No base qualities exist here, and no much larger clone lies one base off it. The cohort was made up of about 610 healthy bone marrow donors. Cohort members were all nominally healthy when sampled, although unrecorded immune exposures were likely present. The donor tested CMV seronegative, placing the donor among the 350 to 400 seronegative members of the cohort. A peripheral blood sample was provided by each donor, and peripheral blood mononuclear cells were used for TCR beta sequencing. The Qiagen DNeasy Blood Extraction Kit was used to extract genomic DNA from the blood cell samples. Receptors were amplified or captured by the immunoSEQ multiplex PCR assay. A mixture of 60 forward primers for TCR Vbeta segments and 13 reverse primers for TCR Jbeta segments was used in the multiplex PCR. The CDR3 region of rearranged TCR beta genes was amplified from genomic DNA by a multiplex PCR assay. The Illumina HiSeq System was used to sequence the amplified TCR beta libraries as 87-base-pair reads. The original methods were these. A later analysis counted tens of millions of unique TCR beta chains across the 500 to 850 repertoires, and 10 million to 11 million of these chains were shared by at least two donors. Raw reads were error-corrected and collapsed into unique sequences by a nearest-neighbor algorithm in which closely related sequences were merged to remove PCR and sequencing errors. CDR3 sequences were aligned to IMGT reference sequences to assign V, D and J gene segments. For a sequence to be retained, at least a six-nucleotide match to both a V gene segment and a J gene segment was required. Rearrangements were called productive when the CDR3 lacked stop codons and stayed in frame with V and J; all others were non-productive. CDR3 was defined by IMGT convention, running from the second conserved V-encoded cysteine to the conserved J-encoded phenylalanine. Sequences without an unambiguous match to a single V gene segment were excluded from the earlier analysis of several hundred of the donors. An earlier analysis of under 750 of the donors called V segments functional above 56.7% productive rearrangements and segregating when the between-donor standard deviation exceeded 5%. To diagnose cytomegalovirus status from the catalog of TCR beta chain sequences, a statistical classification framework was built. V and J gene assignment, in a later analysis, came from comparing TCR nucleotide sequences with IMGT/GENE-DB human TR gene sequences. A later analysis assigned CDR3 sequences and most-parsimonious VDJ recombination scenarios with the TCRdist pipeline. In a later analysis, each TCR beta chain was defined by its CDR3 amino acid sequence together with its V-gene family, and reads lacking a unique V-gene family were excluded. As a way to deal with suspected cross-contamination and a sequencing artifact, a later analysis dropped 640 or so nucleotide sequences that were highly shared and had low generation probability. For each public chain, a later analysis derived a clonal expansion index from normalized ranks of inferred template counts within each repertoire. In a later analysis, generation probabilities were computed using a VDJ recombination model fitted to out-of-frame rearrangements, and the results were checked against IGoR. In a later analysis, hypergeometric tests were used to score TCR-TCR, TCR-HLA and TCR-CMV co-occurrence, with a repertoire-size bias correction applied to TCR pairs. A later analysis estimated false discovery rates by permuting HLA or CMV assignments 20 times. In a later analysis, co-occurring TCRs were grouped using DBSCAN, with TCRdist sequence similarity added in when clustering inside HLA-allele-positive subsets. Co-occurrence clustering excluded repertoires with fewer than 30,000 or more than 120,000 public chains, plus five with anomalous nucleotide sharing. TCRdb limited this immuneACCESS table to in-frame rearrangements with V and J called. A share of clones is missing; checked studies link under half to unresolved V genes, and the rest is unexplained. V, J and clone size were drawn from that table, and D and trimming were deduced from the DNA. The table for this sample lists about 120,000 clones; 75% to 85% of them were counted only once. Together, the top ten hold less than 2% of the sample.

This sequence was found in a man aged 35 to 55 in good health and CMV-seronegative. Sequencing input: PBMCs.

CDR3 reads: CASAPPIAGTSNEQYF. Here is the DNA: TGTGCCAGCGCCCCCCCGATAGCGGGGACTTCTAACGAGCAGTACTTC. This sequence uses TRBV6-6 and TRBJ2-7; TRBD2 matches 8 bases in the middle. The CDR3 has 16 amino acids, counting the end cysteine and phenylalanine. Only the CDR3 part of the read is kept: 48 bases, read in frame from the first base. V is trimmed back by 8 bases and J by 5 bases, and the junction contains 17 bases that no gene match accounts for. CDR1 and CDR2, looked up from the germline V gene (reference sequence), are MNHNY and SVGAGI.